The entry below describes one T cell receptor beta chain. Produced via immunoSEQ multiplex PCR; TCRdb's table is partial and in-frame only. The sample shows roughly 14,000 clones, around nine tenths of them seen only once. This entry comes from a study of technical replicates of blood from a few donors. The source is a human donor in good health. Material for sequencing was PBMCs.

In DNA form, the CDR3 reads TGTGCCAGCAGTTACCTCCTTAGCGGGAGCGAGCAGTACTTC. This encodes CASSYLLSGSEQYF. The chain links TRBV6-6 to TRBJ2-7; 9 bases agree with TRBD2. V trimming: 2 bases; J trimming: 6 bases; junction bases outside the gene matches: 5. Per the germline V gene, CDR1 is MNHNY and CDR2 is SVGAGI (reference sequence). The CDR3 is made up of 14 amino acids.